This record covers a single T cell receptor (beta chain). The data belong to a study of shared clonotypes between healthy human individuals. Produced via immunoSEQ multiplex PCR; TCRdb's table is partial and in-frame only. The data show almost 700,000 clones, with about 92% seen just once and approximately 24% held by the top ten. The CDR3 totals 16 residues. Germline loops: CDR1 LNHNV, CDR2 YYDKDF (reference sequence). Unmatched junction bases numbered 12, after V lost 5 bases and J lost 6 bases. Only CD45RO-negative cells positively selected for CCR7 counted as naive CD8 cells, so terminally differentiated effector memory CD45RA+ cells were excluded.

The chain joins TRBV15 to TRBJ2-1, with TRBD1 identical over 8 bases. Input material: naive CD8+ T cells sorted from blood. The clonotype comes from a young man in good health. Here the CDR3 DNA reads TGTGCCACCAGCCCACAGGGGGGACAGGCTCCCAATGAGCAGTTCTTC. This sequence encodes CATSPQGGQAPNEQFF.